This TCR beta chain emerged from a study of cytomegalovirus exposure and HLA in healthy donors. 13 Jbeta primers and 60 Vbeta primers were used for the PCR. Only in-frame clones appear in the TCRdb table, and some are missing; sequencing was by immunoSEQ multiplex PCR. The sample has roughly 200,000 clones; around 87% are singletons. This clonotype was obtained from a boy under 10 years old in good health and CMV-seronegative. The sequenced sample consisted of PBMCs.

The CDR3 sequence is CASSPRTGNQPQHF. The CDR3 DNA reads as TGTGCCAGCAGCCCTCGGACTGGCAATCAGCCCCAGCATTTT. J is TRBJ1-5 and V is TRBV7-8; D not resolved. Germline loops: CDR1 SGHVS, CDR2 FQNEAQ. With 5 bases removed from V and 2 bases from J, the gap between germline ends came to 10 bases. This CDR3 spans 14 amino acids.